The present T cell receptor beta chain was sequenced within a study of spatial heterogeneity in lung cancer. This clonotype was seen many times. Time point here: sample taken at primary tumor resection. Each CDR3 protein gets one entry after TCRdb re-called the 5' RACE reads with MiXCR. The sample carries tens of thousands of distinct CDR3 sequences, about 5.2% recorded once. This CDR3 is 14 amino acids long. V lost 5 bases to trimming and J lost 0 bases, with 10 bases between them. This chain joins TRBV12-3 or TRBV12-4 and TRBJ1-1; D remains ambiguous. The starting material was PBMCs, obtained at surgery. The sequence was collected from a female donor with early-stage non-small cell lung cancer. CDR3: CASSLRQLNTEAFF. CDR3 nucleotides: TGTGCCAGCAGTCTCCGCCAGTTGAACACTGAAGCTTTCTTT.